This T cell receptor beta chain was identified in a study of breast tumors, draining lymph nodes, adjacent tissues. TCRdb re-called the multiplex PCR reads with MiXCR, one entry per CDR3 protein. The table shows tens of thousands of distinct CDR3 sequences, with approximately 19% occurring only once. There are many counts of this clonotype. The CDR3 consists of 17 residues. V was pared by 3 bases and J by 0 bases, with 15 bases between. The V gene's germline CDR1 is DFQATT and CDR2 SNEGSKA (reference sequence). Axillary draining lymph nodes of breast cancer patients supplied the node samples. The chain combines TRBV20-1 with TRBJ2-6; tentatively, D is TRBD1 (6 bases). This TCR was recovered from a female donor with breast cancer. Some clones in this sample may be carry-over from other donors' samples. Sequences were obtained from axillary lymph node tissue. CDR3 sequence (DNA): TGCAGTGCTAGGGGGGAAAGGGGGTTCTCTGGGGCCAACGTCCTGACTTTC. This encodes CSARGERGFSGANVLTF.